Below, one TCR beta chain is given with its context. This sample was taken from a study of T-cell reconstitution after alpha-beta-depleted transplantation in children. Using unique molecular identifiers, the investigators prepared the TCRbeta library. TCRdb reprocessed the PCR reads via MiXCR and lists one record per CDR3 protein. The sample records 360,000 or so distinct CDR3 sequences, 20% being singletons. Germline-derived CDR1 and CDR2 are LGHNA and YSLEER. With V trimmed by 0 bases and J by 4 bases, 10 bases remained unmatched. This CDR3 contains 19 residues. The chain combines TRBV4-3 with TRBJ2-2, with 11 bases identical to TRBD2. The receptor comes from a human donor who donated a stem cell graft to a child with acute myeloid leukemia. The sequenced sample was PBMCs from the stem cell graft donor, obtained from the stem cell graft. CDR3 sequence (DNA): TGCGCCAGCAGCCAAGATCCGAGGGGTAGCGGGAGGGCCACCGGGGAGCTGTTTTTT. It yields the protein CASSQDPRGSGRATGELFF.